This record concerns one T cell receptor (beta chain) sequence. What it recognizes is unknown. The entry originates in a study of cytomegalovirus exposure and HLA in healthy donors. The study, taken as a whole, reports: Within a later analysis, the majority of CMV-associated TCR beta chains appeared HLA-restricted. A previous analysis found most TCR beta V segments productive roughly 87% or roughly 30% of the time.

The CDR3 is 13 amino acids. Trimming took 3 bases from V and 1 from J, leaving 5 bases between them. Per germline, CDR1 SGDLS and CDR2 YYNGEE. The study ran its PCR with 60 Vbeta and 13 Jbeta primers. TCRdb keeps only in-frame clones here, not all; method: immunoSEQ multiplex PCR. The sample holds 130,000 to 150,000 clones, around 78% seen once. The chain uses TRBV9 and TRBJ1-5, with D possibly TRBD1 on 5 matching bases. Source material: PBMCs. The source of this sequence is a male donor in good health and CMV-seronegative. CDR3 in amino acids: CASSGQSNQPQHF. CDR3 nucleotide sequence: TGTGCCAGCAGCGGACAGAGCAATCAGCCCCAGCATTTT.